This TCR beta chain was identified during a study of T cells in Graves' hyperthyroidism and ophthalmopathy. Amplified TCR beta CDR3 regions came from RNA transcripts. A first-round RT-PCR of the TCR CDR3 used the HTBI primer set. From the multiplex PCR reads, TCRdb called clonotypes with MiXCR, one entry per CDR3 protein. This sample carries hundreds of thousands of distinct CDR3 sequences, over 35% of them seen once, and the ten largest clones take roughly 30%. Germline loops: CDR1 SGDLS, CDR2 YYNGEE. V lost 4 bases, J lost 4 bases, and 15 bases lay in between. The CDR3 is 15 residues long. The sequencing input was blood. The TCR sequence derives from a woman aged 35 to 49 with Graves' hyperthyroidism. The chain carries TRBV9 and TRBJ1-5; D is ambiguous. The chain's CDR3 is CASSTSPGPNQPQHF. As DNA, the CDR3 is TGTGCCAGCAGCACCAGCCCGGGCCCAAATCAGCCCCAGCATTTT.